The T cell receptor beta chain described here comes from a study of T cell responses to AZD1222 COVID-19 vaccine. General study findings and limits: Once two AZD1222 doses were given, Spike-specific TCR breadth and depth went up. No repertoire was sampled before or during the peak T cell response, only after it. Across spike, vaccine-associated CD4 TCRs were found, dominant at 160-218 and 743-854. Baseline serostatus was positive in only six AZD1222 recipients.

A note on this clone: What it recognizes is unknown.

Method: immunoSEQ multiplex PCR; TCRdb's copy keeps in-frame clones and lacks some. Seen here are about 120,000 clones, 80% to 95% observed once, and the top ten hold around 4.4%. V lost 4 bases, J lost 0 bases, and 13 bases lay in between. In germline, CDR1 is MNHNY, CDR2 SVGAGI (reference sequence). The length of the CDR3 is 16 residues. The source was peripheral blood, collected 28 days after the second dose of the MenACWY control vaccine. The V gene is TRBV6-6, the J gene TRBJ1-3; a possible D gene is TRBD1 (5 bases). The clonotype comes from an adult who received the MenACWY meningococcal vaccine as a control. The CDR3 region is CASSWDPVVSGNTIYF. DNA of the CDR3: TGTGCCAGCAGTTGGGACCCCGTTGTCTCTGGAAACACCATATATTTT.